The clone carrying this T cell receptor (beta chain) appeared a few times. Its antigen is not known. The data were obtained in a study of beta chain features in type 1 diabetes. Study conclusions and caveats: In these data, an HLA type influence on TCRB rearrangement remained unresolved. With patients and controls alike, PCR might favor shorter templates to an equal degree.

Expressed TCRB transcripts were sequenced because the isolated RNA had all been reverse transcribed beforehand. Method: immunoSEQ multiplex PCR; TCRdb's copy keeps in-frame clones and lacks some. The table lists roughly 250,000 clones, 68% of them singletons, with approximately 0.05% in the top ten. Germline lookup yields CDR1 ENHRY and CDR2 SYGVKD. The CDR3 runs 15 residues. With 6 bases removed from V and 8 bases from J, the gap between germline ends came to 23 bases. The chain employs TRBV10-3 and TRBJ2-7, with D maybe TRBD1 (5 bases). What was sequenced was naive CD4+ T cells from blood. The source is a man aged 25-40 years in good health. The CDR3 DNA is TGTGCCATCAGACCGGACACCGGGTTAGTCACCCAGCAGTACTTC. Its translation is CAIRPDTGLVTQQYF.